These T cell receptor beta chains were read from a single sample in a study of blood T cell repertoires in COVID-19. The data were produced by immunoSEQ multiplex PCR, yet TCRdb's version contains in-frame clones alone and is incomplete. The table records roughly 63,000 clones, approximately 89% of them present only once. Sequenced sample: peripheral blood. Receptors were obtained from a man aged 45 to 65 with active COVID-19. The CDR3 runs from the conserved cysteine through the conserved F or W. For some rows the clone size is stated as once, few or many, or as a class when expanded; others skip it.

clone_size,v_call,j_call,cdr3_aa
-,TRBV5-4,TRBJ2-3,CASSPLRDRGGYTADTQYF
-,TRBV11-2,TRBJ2-3,CASSLRSRVSTDTQYF
-,TRBV6-6,TRBJ1-3,CASSYIGEVNTIYF
-,TRBV6-5,TRBJ1-2,CASSYSPGHGYTF
-,TRBV30,TRBJ2-1,CAWGWRGLGNEQFF
few,TRBV30,TRBJ2-3,CAWRLAGDTDTQYF
once,TRBV2,TRBJ1-6,CASSVQGAIGSPLHF
-,TRBV5-1,TRBJ2-3,CASSFSGAGDTQYF
-,TRBV6-5,TRBJ1-3,CASSYGSSGNTIYF
-,TRBV10-2,TRBJ2-7,CATRTGYEQYF
-,TRBV6-5,TRBJ1-2,CASSYGSSGYTF
-,TRBV11-3,TRBJ2-1,CASSPPGGGARNEQFF
once,TRBV3-1/TRBV3-2,TRBJ2-5,CASSQGGPGGQETQYF
-,TRBV5-1,TRBJ2-5,CASSFVLFQETQYF
-,TRBV2,TRBJ1-5,CASSEAVPGVNQPQHF
-,TRBV5-6,TRBJ2-7,CASSLAGQPYEQYF
-,TRBV6-1,TRBJ1-1,CASSEGLKGGTEAFF
-,TRBV27,TRBJ2-4,CASRSRESGGAGKNIQYF
few,TRBV19,TRBJ1-5,CASSMRLDNQPQHF
once,TRBV2,TRBJ1-1,CASNKETVNTEAFF
-,TRBV2,TRBJ2-2,CAVPGGPNTGELFF
once,TRBV2,TRBJ1-6,CASSDYSSYNSPLHF
once,TRBV5-6,TRBJ1-1,CASSGAWTVMNTEAFF
-,TRBV29-1,TRBJ2-3,CSVEDLLEFTDTQYF
-,TRBV2,TRBJ1-1,CASSERMARVWAFF
-,TRBV12-3/TRBV12-4,TRBJ1-2,CASSPTGVYGYTF
-,TRBV19,TRBJ1-1,CASSIDPQGEAFF
-,TRBV29-1,TRBJ2-7,CSVSGRTYEQYF
-,TRBV13,TRBJ1-1,CASSPYTEAFF
-,TRBV5-4,TRBJ1-2,CASSTNSGRVNYGYTF
once,TRBV5-1,TRBJ2-3,CASSFSGTDTQYF
-,TRBV4-3,TRBJ2-1,CASSQGQGYNEQFF
-,TRBV19,TRBJ2-1,CASSMVSGGDNEQFF
-,TRBV6-5,TRBJ1-2,CASSYQSGGGYTF
-,TRBV5-4,TRBJ2-6,CASSGAISGANVLTF
-,TRBV29-1,TRBJ2-1,CSVAGQPYNEQFF
-,TRBV11-1,TRBJ1-5,CASSLSRYQPQHF
once,TRBV5-4,TRBJ2-1,CASSLRLGSYNEQFF
-,TRBV7-9,TRBJ2-1,CASSLGRGDYNEQFF
-,TRBV3-1/TRBV3-2,TRBJ2-7,CASSQGGSLGEQYF
-,TRBV19,TRBJ2-3,CASSIDLAPGGRATRTDTQYF
-,TRBV12-3/TRBV12-4,TRBJ2-3,CASSRRDTQYF
-,TRBV5-4,TRBJ2-7,CASMPAESANYEQYF
-,TRBV4-3,TRBJ1-2,CASSQDLSRGYYGYTF
-,TRBV12-3/TRBV12-4,TRBJ1-5,CASSLMGAQPQHF
-,TRBV11-3,TRBJ2-3,CASSSGLAGGTDTQYF
-,TRBV28,TRBJ1-2,CASTTGVDGYTF
-,TRBV11-2,TRBJ1-1,CASRTTGQGAEAFF
-,TRBV6-2/TRBV6-3,TRBJ1-1,CASSYSVDRGLDTEAFF
-,TRBV25-1,TRBJ1-4,CASSDRGGGEKLFF
-,TRBV25-1,TRBJ2-7,CASSYPGYEQYF
-,TRBV2,TRBJ2-3,CASMRGTDTQYF
-,TRBV6-2/TRBV6-3,TRBJ1-2,CASSYAGSIYGYTF
-,TRBV7-8,TRBJ1-1,CASSRSPSNRETEAFF
-,TRBV9,TRBJ2-5,CASSRFGQGLETQYF
-,TRBV2,TRBJ1-5,CASSEGGGIDQPQHF
-,TRBV3-1/TRBV3-2,TRBJ2-5,CASSQRTVQETQYF
few,TRBV3-1/TRBV3-2,TRBJ1-1,CASSQGRMNTEAFF
-,TRBV5-4,TRBJ2-3,CASSRRLAGGDTQYF
-,TRBV14,TRBJ2-7,CASSHPGGQGRYEQYF